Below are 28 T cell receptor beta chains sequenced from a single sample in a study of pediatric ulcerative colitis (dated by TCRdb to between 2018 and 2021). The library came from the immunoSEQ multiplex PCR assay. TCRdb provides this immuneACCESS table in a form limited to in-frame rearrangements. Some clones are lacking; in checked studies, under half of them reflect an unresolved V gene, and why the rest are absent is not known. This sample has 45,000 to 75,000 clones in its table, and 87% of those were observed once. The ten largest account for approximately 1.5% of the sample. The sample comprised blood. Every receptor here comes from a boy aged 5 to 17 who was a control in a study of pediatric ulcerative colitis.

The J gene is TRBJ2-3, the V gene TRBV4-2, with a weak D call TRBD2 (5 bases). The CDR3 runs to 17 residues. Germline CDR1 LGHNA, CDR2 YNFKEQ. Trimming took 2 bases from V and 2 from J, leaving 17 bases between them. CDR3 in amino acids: CASSQSQAGLPTDTQYF. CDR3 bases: TGTGCCAGCAGCCAATCCCAGGCGGGCCTCCCCACAGATACGCAGTATTTT.

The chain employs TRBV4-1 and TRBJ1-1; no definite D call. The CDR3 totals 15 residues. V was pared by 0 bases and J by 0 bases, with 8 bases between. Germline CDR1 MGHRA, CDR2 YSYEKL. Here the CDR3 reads CASSQEGRLNTEAFF. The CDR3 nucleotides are TGCGCCAGCAGCCAAGAGGGCCGGTTGAACACTGAAGCTTTCTTT.

CDR3 protein: CASSTIAGVRETQYF. In nucleotides, the CDR3 is TGTGCCAGCAGCACAATAGCGGGAGTGAGGGAGACCCAGTACTTC. The V gene is TRBV11-2, the J gene TRBJ2-5, with TRBD2 identical over 9 bases. The CDR3 contains 15 residues. V was pared by 5 bases and J by 5 bases, with 9 bases of the junction left unmatched. Germline-derived CDR1 and CDR2 are SGHAT and FQNNGV.

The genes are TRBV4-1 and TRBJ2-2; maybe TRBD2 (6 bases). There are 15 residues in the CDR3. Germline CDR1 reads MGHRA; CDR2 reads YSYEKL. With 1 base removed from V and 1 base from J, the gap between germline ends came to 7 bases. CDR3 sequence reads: CASSQGRVNTGELFF. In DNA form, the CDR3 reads TGCGCCAGCAGCCAAGGGAGGGTGAACACCGGGGAGCTGTTTTTT.

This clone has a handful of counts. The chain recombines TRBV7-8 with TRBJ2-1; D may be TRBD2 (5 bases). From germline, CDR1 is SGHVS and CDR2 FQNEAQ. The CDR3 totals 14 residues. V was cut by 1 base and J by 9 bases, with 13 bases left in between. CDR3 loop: CASSLGEGYGEQFF. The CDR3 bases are TGTGCCAGCAGCTTAGGCGAGGGTTACGGTGAGCAGTTCTTC.

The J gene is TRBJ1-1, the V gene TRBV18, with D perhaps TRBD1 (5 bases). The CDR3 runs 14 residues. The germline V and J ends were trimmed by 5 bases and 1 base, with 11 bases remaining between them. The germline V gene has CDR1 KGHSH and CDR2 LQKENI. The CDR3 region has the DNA TGTGCCAGCTCATCAGGGACGGCGAACACTGAAGCTTTCTTT. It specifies CASSSGTANTEAFF.

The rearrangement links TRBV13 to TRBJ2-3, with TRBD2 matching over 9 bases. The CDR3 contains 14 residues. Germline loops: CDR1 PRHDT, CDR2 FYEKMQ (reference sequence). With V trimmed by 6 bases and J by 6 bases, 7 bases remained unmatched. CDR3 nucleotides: TGTGCCAGCAGGGTTAGCGGGGGTGCGGATACGCAGTATTTT. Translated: CASRVSGGADTQYF.

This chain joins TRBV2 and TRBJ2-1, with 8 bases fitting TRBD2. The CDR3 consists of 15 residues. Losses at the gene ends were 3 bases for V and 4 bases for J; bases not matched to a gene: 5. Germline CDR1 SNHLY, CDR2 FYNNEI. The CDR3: CASSDWREVYNEQFF. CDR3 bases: TGTGCCAGCAGTGATTGGCGGGAGGTGTACAATGAGCAGTTCTTC.

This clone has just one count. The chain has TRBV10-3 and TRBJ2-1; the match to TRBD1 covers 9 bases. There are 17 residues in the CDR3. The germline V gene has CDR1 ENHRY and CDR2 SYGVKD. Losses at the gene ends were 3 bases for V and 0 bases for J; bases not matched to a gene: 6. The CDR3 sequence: CAISDDGTGSSYNEQFF. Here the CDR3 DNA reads TGTGCCATCAGTGACGACGGGACAGGGAGCTCCTACAATGAGCAGTTCTTC.

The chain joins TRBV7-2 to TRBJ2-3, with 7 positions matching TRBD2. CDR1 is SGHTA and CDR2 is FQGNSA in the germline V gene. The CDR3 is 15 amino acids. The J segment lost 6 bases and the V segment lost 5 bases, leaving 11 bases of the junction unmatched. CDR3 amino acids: CASSIQGGSTDTQYF. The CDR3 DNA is TGTGCCAGCAGCATCCAGGGAGGGTCGACGGATACGCAGTATTTT.

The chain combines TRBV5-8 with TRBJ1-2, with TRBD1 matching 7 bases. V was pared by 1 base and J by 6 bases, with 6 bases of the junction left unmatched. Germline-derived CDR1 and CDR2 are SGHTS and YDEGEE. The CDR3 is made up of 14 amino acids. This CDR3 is CASSLWTGRNGYTF. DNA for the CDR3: TGTGCCAGCAGCTTGTGGACAGGACGAAATGGCTACACCTTC. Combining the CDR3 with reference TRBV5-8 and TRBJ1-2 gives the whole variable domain EAGVTQSPTHLIKTRGQQATLRCSPISGHTSVYWYQQALGLGLQFLLWYDEGEERNRGNFPPRFSGRQFPNYSSELNVNALELEDSALYLCASSLWTGRNGYTFGSGTRLTVV.

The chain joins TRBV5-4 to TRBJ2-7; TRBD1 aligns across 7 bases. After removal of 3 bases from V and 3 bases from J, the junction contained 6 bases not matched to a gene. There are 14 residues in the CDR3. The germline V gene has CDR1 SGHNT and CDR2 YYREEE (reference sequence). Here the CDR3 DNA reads TGTGCCAGCAGCTCGTCCCGGGACAGCTACGAGCAGTACTTC. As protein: CASSSSRDSYEQYF.

DNA of the CDR3: TGTGCCAGTAGTATTACGCCGCAGCAAGGGGGGCTTCGGCGAGGCACCGGGGAGCTGTTTTTT. Residues: CASSITPQQGGLRRGTGELFF. The chain links TRBV19 to TRBJ2-2; the D call may be TRBD1 or TRBD2 (6 bases each). This CDR3 spans 21 amino acids. V was clipped by 3 bases and J by 4 bases, with 30 bases between them. Per the germline V gene, CDR1 is LNHDA and CDR2 is SQIVND (reference sequence).

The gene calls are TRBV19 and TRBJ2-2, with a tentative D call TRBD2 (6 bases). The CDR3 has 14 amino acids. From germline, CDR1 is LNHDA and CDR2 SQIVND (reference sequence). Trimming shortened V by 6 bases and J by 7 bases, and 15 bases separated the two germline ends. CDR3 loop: CASRLRLELGELFF. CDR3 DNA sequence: TGTGCCAGTAGGCTGAGACTAGAGCTCGGGGAGCTGTTTTTT.

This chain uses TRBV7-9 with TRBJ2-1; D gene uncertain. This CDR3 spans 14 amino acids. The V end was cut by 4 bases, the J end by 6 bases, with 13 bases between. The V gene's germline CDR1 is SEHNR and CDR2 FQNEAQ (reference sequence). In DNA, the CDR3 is TGTGCCAGCAGCTCCCTTTCAAATCGCAATGAGCAGTTCTTC. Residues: CASSSLSNRNEQFF.

The DNA for the CDR3 is TGTGCCAGCAGTAGCCTTAGACAGGGGGTAGGAGGCTACACCTTC. Amino acids: CASSSLRQGVGGYTF. V is TRBV28 and J is TRBJ1-2; 9 bases agree with TRBD1. With 5 bases clipped from V and 8 bases from J, the junction kept 12 bases outside the gene matches. Germline CDR1 and CDR2: MDHEN and SYDVKM. This CDR3 comprises 15 residues.

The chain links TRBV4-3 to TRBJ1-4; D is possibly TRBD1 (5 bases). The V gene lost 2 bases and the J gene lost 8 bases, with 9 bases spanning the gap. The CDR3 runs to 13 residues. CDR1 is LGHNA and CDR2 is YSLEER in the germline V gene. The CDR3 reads CASSQRGSEKLFF. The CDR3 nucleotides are TGCGCCAGCAGCCAACGGGGGTCGGAAAAACTGTTTTTT.

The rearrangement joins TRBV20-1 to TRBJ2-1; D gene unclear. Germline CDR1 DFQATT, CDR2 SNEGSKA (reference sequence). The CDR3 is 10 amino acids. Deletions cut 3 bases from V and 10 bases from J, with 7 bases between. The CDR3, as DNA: TGCAGTGCTAGTCGAGGAGAGCAGTTCTTC. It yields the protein CSASRGEQFF.

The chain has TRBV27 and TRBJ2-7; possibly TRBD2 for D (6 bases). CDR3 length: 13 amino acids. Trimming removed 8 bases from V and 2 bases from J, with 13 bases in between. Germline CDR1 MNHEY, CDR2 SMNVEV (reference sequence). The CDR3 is CASSPGVPYEQYF. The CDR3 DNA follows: TGTGCCAGCTCCCCGGGGGTGCCCTACGAGCAGTACTTC.

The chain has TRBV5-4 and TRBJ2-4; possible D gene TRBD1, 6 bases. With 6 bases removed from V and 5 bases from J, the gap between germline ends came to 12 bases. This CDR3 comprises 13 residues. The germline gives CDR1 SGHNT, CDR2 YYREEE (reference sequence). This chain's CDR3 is CASTQGRENIQYF. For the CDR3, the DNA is TGTGCCAGCACACAGGGCCGAGAAAACATTCAGTACTTC.

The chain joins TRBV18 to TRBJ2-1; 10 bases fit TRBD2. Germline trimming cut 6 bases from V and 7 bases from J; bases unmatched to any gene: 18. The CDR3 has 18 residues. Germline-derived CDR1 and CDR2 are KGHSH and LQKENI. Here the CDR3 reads CASSTPGLAGDFNNEQFF. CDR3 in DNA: TGTGCCAGCTCGACACCGGGGCTAGCGGGAGATTTTAATAATGAGCAGTTCTTC.

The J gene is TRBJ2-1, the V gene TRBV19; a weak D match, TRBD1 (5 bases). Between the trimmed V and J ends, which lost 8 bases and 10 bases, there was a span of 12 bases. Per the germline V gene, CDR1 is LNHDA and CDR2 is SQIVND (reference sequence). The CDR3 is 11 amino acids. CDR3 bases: TGTGCCAGTTCAACGAGGACAGAGCAGTTCTTC. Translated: CASSTRTEQFF.

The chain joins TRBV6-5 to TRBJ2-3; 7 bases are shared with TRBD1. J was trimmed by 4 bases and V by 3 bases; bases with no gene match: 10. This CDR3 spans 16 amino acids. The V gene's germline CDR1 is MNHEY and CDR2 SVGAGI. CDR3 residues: CASSYLGQSGADTQYF. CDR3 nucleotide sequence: TGTGCCAGCAGTTATCTGGGACAGTCCGGGGCAGATACGCAGTATTTT.

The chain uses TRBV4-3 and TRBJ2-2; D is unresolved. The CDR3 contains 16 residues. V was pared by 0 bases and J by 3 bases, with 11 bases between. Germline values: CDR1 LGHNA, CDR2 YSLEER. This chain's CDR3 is CASSQEIPGHTGELFF. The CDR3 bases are TGCGCCAGCAGCCAAGAAATTCCCGGGCACACCGGGGAGCTGTTTTTT.

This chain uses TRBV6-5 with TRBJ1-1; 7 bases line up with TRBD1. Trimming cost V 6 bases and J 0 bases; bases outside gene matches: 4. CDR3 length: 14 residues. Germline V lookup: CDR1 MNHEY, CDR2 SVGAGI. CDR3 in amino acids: CASSQTGLNTEAFF. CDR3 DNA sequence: TGTGCCAGCAGCCAGACAGGGTTGAACACTGAAGCTTTCTTT.

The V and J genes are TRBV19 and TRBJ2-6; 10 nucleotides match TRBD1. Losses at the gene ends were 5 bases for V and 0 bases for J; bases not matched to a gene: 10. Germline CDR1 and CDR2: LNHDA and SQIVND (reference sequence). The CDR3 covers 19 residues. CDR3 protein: CASSPWTGGHNSGANVLTF. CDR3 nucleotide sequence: TGTGCCAGTAGTCCGTGGACAGGGGGACATAACTCTGGGGCCAACGTCCTGACTTTC.

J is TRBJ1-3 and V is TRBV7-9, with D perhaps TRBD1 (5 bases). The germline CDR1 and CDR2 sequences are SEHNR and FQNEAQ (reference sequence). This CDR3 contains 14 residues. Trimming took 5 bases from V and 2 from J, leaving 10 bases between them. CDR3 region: CASSGGTTGNTIYF. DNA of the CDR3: TGTGCCAGCAGCGGGGGGACGACTGGAAACACCATATATTTT.

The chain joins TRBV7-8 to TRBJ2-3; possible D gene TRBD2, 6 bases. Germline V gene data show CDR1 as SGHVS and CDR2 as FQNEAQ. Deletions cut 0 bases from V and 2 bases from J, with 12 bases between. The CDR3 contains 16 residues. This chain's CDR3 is CASSLAGGTTTDTQYF. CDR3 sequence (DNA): TGTGCCAGCAGCTTAGCAGGAGGGACCACCACAGATACGCAGTATTTT.